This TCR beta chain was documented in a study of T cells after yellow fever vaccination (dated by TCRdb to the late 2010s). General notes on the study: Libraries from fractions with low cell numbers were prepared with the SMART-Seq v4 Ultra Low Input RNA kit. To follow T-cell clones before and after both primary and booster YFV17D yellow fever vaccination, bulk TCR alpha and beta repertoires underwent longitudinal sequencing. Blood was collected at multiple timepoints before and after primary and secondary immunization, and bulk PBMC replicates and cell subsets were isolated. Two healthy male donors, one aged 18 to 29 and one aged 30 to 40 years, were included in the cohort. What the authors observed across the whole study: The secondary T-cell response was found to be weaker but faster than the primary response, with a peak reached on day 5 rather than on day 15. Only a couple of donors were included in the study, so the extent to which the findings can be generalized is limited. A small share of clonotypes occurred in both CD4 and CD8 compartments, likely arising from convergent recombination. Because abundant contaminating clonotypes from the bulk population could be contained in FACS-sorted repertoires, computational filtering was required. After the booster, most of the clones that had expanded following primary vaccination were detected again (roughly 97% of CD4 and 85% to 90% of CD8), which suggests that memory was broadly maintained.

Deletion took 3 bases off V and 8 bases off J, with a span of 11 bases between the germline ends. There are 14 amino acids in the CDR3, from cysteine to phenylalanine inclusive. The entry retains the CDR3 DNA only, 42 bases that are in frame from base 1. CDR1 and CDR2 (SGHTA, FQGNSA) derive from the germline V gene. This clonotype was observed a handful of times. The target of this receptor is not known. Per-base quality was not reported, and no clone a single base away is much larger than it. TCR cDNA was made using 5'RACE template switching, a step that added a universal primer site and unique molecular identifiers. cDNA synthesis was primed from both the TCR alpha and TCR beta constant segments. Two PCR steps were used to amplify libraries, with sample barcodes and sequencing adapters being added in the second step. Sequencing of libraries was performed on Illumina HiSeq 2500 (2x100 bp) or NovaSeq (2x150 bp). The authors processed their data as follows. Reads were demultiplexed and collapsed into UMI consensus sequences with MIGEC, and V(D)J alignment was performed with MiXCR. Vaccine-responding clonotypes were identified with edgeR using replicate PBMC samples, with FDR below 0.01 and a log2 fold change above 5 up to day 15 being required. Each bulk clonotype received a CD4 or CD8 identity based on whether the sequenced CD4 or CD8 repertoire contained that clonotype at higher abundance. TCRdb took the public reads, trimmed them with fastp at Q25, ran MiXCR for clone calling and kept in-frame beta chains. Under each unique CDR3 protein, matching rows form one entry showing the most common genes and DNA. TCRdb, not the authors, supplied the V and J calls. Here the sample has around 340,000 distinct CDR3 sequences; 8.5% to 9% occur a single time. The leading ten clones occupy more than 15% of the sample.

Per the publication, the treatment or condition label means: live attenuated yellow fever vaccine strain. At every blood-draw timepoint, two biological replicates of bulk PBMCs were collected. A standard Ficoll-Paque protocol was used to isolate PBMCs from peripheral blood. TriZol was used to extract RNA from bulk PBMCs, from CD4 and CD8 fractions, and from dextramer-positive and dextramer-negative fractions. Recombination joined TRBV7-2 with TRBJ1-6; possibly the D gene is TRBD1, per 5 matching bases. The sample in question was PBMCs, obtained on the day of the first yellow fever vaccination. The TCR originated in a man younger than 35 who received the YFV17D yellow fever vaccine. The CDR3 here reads CASSLQGLDSPLHF. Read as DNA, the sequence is TGTGCCAGCAGCTTGCAGGGATTGGATTCACCCCTCCACTTT.